A single sample is the source of the 7 T cell receptor beta chains below, sequenced in a study of shared clonotypes between healthy human individuals. Sequencing used immunoSEQ multiplex PCR; TCRdb keeps in-frame clones, though not all of them. The sample carries some 740,000 clones, 92% recorded once. Naive CD8 cells lacked CD45RO and underwent positive selection for CCR7, leaving out terminally differentiated effector memory CD45RA+ cells. What was sequenced was naive CD8+ T cells sorted from blood. The receptors were gathered from a young man in good health.

V and J are TRBV6-5 and TRBJ1-1, with unresolved D. V was pared by 5 bases and J by 1 base, with 11 bases between. The CDR3 contains 14 residues. The germline V gene has CDR1 MNHEY and CDR2 SVGAGI. This CDR3 reads CASSPEGRNTEAFF. DNA for the CDR3: TGTGCCAGCAGTCCCGAGGGCAGGAACACTGAAGCTTTCTTT.

The rearrangement joins TRBV6-5 to TRBJ2-2; 8 bases are shared with TRBD1. The CDR3 loop spans 14 amino acids. Germline V gives CDR1 MNHEY, CDR2 SVGAGI. J gave up 4 bases and V 2 bases, and 0 bases lay outside the gene matches. CDR3 bases: TGTGCCAGCAGTTACGGGACAGGCACCGGGGAGCTGTTTTTT. This gives the protein CASSYGTGTGELFF.

This clone was observed a handful of times. The DNA of the CDR3 is TGCGCCAGCAGCCAAGCTTCCTTGAGCTCCTACGAGCAGTACTTC. Translating it yields CASSQASLSSYEQYF. The J gene is TRBJ2-7, the V gene TRBV4-1; no definite D call. The germline V gene has CDR1 MGHRA and CDR2 YSYEKL. The CDR3 loop spans 15 amino acids. Trimming pared 1 base from V and 0 bases from J, leaving 10 bases between.

CDR3 sequence: CASSLSWGTGELFF. Written as DNA, the CDR3 is TGCGCCAGCAGCTTGAGCTGGGGCACCGGGGAGCTGTTTTTT. The chain has TRBV5-1 and TRBJ2-2; D is unresolved. The CDR3 has 14 residues. Germline-derived CDR1 and CDR2 are SGHRS and YFSETQ. V was pared by 1 base and J by 4 bases, with 8 bases between.

V and J are TRBV6-1 and TRBJ2-2; 8 bases fit TRBD2. Germline V gene sequence: CDR1 MNHNS, CDR2 SASEGT. The CDR3 loop spans 15 amino acids. Trimming removed 5 bases from V and 7 bases from J; junction bases left unmatched: 9. CDR3 loop: CASSNGRALFGELFF. In nucleotides, the CDR3 is TGTGCCAGCAGTAACGGGAGGGCCCTTTTCGGGGAGCTGTTTTTT.

V is TRBV7-9 and J is TRBJ2-1, with D possibly being TRBD2 (5 bases). This CDR3 spans 14 amino acids. Trimming took off 5 bases at V and 4 bases at J, with 12 bases between the two ends. Germline V CDR1 and CDR2: SEHNR, FQNEAQ (reference sequence). The CDR3 DNA follows: TGTGCCAGCAGCGTTAGCGAGAATTACAATGAGCAGTTCTTC. This sequence encodes CASSVSENYNEQFF.

V and J are TRBV28 and TRBJ2-2; the match to TRBD1 covers 12 bases. The CDR3 length is 15 residues. Unmatched junction bases numbered 5, after V lost 7 bases and J lost 5 bases. CDR1 and CDR2 from the germline V gene are MDHEN and SYDVKM. CDR3 residues: CASTRDRGLTGELFF. For the CDR3, the DNA is TGTGCCAGCACCCGGGACAGGGGGCTTACCGGGGAGCTGTTTTTT. Drawing the rest from reference TRBV28 and TRBJ2-2, the complete variable domain is DVKVTQSSRYLVKRTGEKVFLECVQDMDHENMFWYRQDPGLGLRLIYFSYDVKMKEKGDIPEGYSVSREKKERFSLILESASTNQTSMYLCASTRDRGLTGELFFGEGSRLTVL.